This entry lists 13 T cell receptor beta chains sequenced from one sample in a study of T cells after yellow fever vaccination. TCRdb re-derived calls from the 5' RACE reads in MiXCR, one entry per CDR3 protein. The repertoire holds a few hundred thousand distinct CDR3 sequences, with around 9.3% as singletons. The specimen comprised CD4+ T cells sorted from PBMCs, sampled 5 days after the yellow fever booster vaccination. These receptors were collected from a man between 18 and 35 years old who received the YFV17D yellow fever vaccine.

This clonotype was seen repeatedly, ten times or more. The chain carries TRBV28 and TRBJ2-2, with 7 nucleotides matching TRBD1. Looked up from germline, CDR1 is MDHEN and CDR2 is SYDVKM. This CDR3 contains 15 residues. The junction had 4 bases not matched to a gene; V was cut back by 6 bases and J by 0 bases. The CDR3 DNA reads as TGTGCCAGCAGCCCAGGACAGGCGAACACCGGGGAGCTGTTTTTT. The encoded protein is CASSPGQANTGELFF.

The gene calls are TRBV29-1 and TRBJ1-2, with 8 positions matching TRBD1. Germline trimming cut 1 base from V and 7 bases from J; bases unmatched to any gene: 8. Germline CDR1 reads SQVTM; CDR2 reads ANQGSEA. This CDR3 comprises 14 residues. CDR3 sequence reads: CSVEVTTGVGGYTF. DNA for the CDR3: TGCAGCGTTGAAGTCACGACAGGGGTTGGTGGCTACACCTTC. The complete variable domain, with remaining parts taken from reference TRBV29-1 and TRBJ1-2, reads SAVISQKPSRDICQRGTSLTIQCQVDSQVTMMFWYRQQPGQSLTLIATANQGSEATYESGFVIDKFPISRPNLTFSTLTVSNMSPEDSSIYLCSVEVTTGVGGYTFGSGTRLTVV.

This chain links TRBV20-1 with TRBJ2-5; 7 bases agree with TRBD1. This CDR3 is 14 amino acids long. J lost 1 base, V lost 5 bases, and 7 bases had no gene match. Germline CDR1 is DFQATT and CDR2 is SNEGSKA (reference sequence). CDR3 sequence (DNA): TGCAGTGCTCCCACAGGGGTCACCCAAGAGACCCAGTACTTC. Translation: CSAPTGVTQETQYF.

The V gene is TRBV6-2 or TRBV6-3, the J gene TRBJ2-5, with D possibly TRBD2 on 5 matching bases. Germline CDR1 is MNHEY and CDR2 is SVGEGT. Between the trimmed V and J ends, which lost 6 bases and 6 bases, there was a span of 14 bases. The CDR3 length is 13 residues. Here the CDR3 reads CASRETRIQTQYF. CDR3 in DNA: TGTGCCAGCAGAGAAACTAGGATCCAGACCCAGTACTTC.

The rearrangement uses TRBV20-1 and TRBJ1-4; 10 nucleotides agree with TRBD1. Germline V CDR1 and CDR2: DFQATT, SNEGSKA (reference sequence). This CDR3 spans 13 amino acids. Trimming took 6 bases from V and 10 from J; bases not matched to a gene: 8. In DNA, the CDR3 is TGCAGTGCGGAGGGACAGGGGTATGGAAAACTGTTTTTT. Translating it yields CSAEGQGYGKLFF.

This clonotype came up many times. The chain's CDR3 is CSARDPNRGRNEQFF. As DNA, the CDR3 is TGCAGTGCTAGAGACCCGAACAGGGGGCGAAATGAGCAGTTCTTC. The rearrangement links TRBV20-1 to TRBJ2-1, with 9 nucleotides matching TRBD1. CDR3 length: 15 residues. Germline-derived CDR1 and CDR2 are DFQATT and SNEGSKA (reference sequence). Unmatched junction bases numbered 7, after V lost 0 bases and J lost 7 bases.

This clonotype has a count of ten or more. The chain links TRBV2 to TRBJ2-7; 8 bases map to TRBD2. Germline CDR1 reads SNHLY; CDR2 reads FYNNEI. The CDR3 has 14 amino acids. Trimming cost V 8 bases and J 3 bases; bases outside gene matches: 9. The DNA for the CDR3 is TGTGCCAGCGTTTTAGGACTAGCTTTCTACGAGCAGTACTTC. It is translated as CASVLGLAFYEQYF.

The chain carries TRBV25-1 and TRBJ2-2, with a weak D call TRBD2 (6 bases). The CDR3 is 12 residues long. Germline V lookup: CDR1 MGHDK, CDR2 SYGVNS. V dropped 7 bases and J dropped 9 bases, with 12 bases sitting between them. CDR3 sequence: CASTGDSRELFF. The CDR3 nucleotides read TGTGCCAGCACCGGGGACTCTCGGGAGCTGTTTTTT. The whole variable domain, filled in from reference TRBV25-1 and TRBJ2-2, reads EADIYQTPRYLVIGTGKKITLECSQTMGHDKMYWYQQDPGMELHLIHYSYGVNSTEKGDLSSESTVSRIRTEHFPLTLESARPSHTSQYLCASTGDSRELFFGEGSRLTVL.

CDR3 loop: CASSRLAGVTGELFF. For the CDR3, the DNA is TGTGCCAGCAGCCGCCTAGCGGGGGTTACCGGGGAGCTGTTTTTT. The rearrangement uses TRBV2 and TRBJ2-2; TRBD2 matches at 10 bases. With 6 bases clipped from V and 5 bases from J, the junction kept 6 bases outside the gene matches. This CDR3 region has 15 residues. Looked up from germline, CDR1 is SNHLY and CDR2 is FYNNEI. Looking up the rest from reference TRBV2 and TRBJ2-2 gives the full variable domain: EPEVTQTPSHQVTQMGQEVILRCVPISNHLYFYWYRQILGQKVEFLVSFYNNEISEKSEIFDDQFSVERPDGSNFTLKIRSTKLEDSAMYFCASSRLAGVTGELFFGEGSRLTVL.

V gene TRBV9 combines with J gene TRBJ1-5; D is undetermined. The length of the CDR3 is 14 residues. V was clipped by 4 bases and J by 3 bases, with 11 bases between them. CDR1 is SGDLS and CDR2 is YYNGEE in the germline V gene. For the CDR3, the DNA is TGTGCCAGCAGCACCGGACCAGACAATCAGCCCCAGCATTTT. Translation gives CASSTGPDNQPQHF.

This clonotype was counted between two and nine times. The V and J genes are TRBV7-8 and TRBJ1-5, with D perhaps TRBD1 (6 bases). V was clipped by 0 bases and J by 5 bases, with 14 bases between them. This CDR3 is 16 amino acids long. The germline V gene encodes CDR1 SGHVS and CDR2 FQNEAQ. In nucleotides, the CDR3 is TGTGCCAGCAGCTTAGCGAACAGGGTGGTGGATCAGCCCCAGCATTTT. It encodes CASSLANRVVDQPQHF.

The genes are TRBV24-1 and TRBJ1-1; D remains ambiguous. The CDR3 spans 19 residues. CDR1 is KGHDR and CDR2 is SFDVKD in the germline V gene. The ends were cut back, 0 bases at V and 5 bases at J, with 24 bases in the middle. The CDR3 DNA reads as TGTGCCACCAGTGATTTGCCGAAAGCTGGGTTGAGCGTCAATACTGAAGCTTTCTTT. Protein product: CATSDLPKAGLSVNTEAFF.

The chain carries TRBV6-5 and TRBJ2-7, with 8 nucleotides matching TRBD1. Germline V CDR1 and CDR2: MNHEY, SVGAGI. Trimming cost V 5 bases and J 1 base; bases outside gene matches: 7. The CDR3 is made up of 15 amino acids. For the CDR3, the DNA is TGTGCCAGCAGTCCCCAGGGGGCCCTATCCTACGAGCAGTACGTC. Its protein is CASSPQGALSYEQYV.